This T cell receptor beta chain was obtained from a study of identical twins. Template switching created a universal primer site, and the cDNA included unique molecular identifiers. TCRdb re-called the 5' RACE reads with MiXCR, one entry per CDR3 protein. The table lists hundreds of thousands of distinct CDR3 sequences, less than 7% of them singletons. Whole-study results and caveats: Abundant beta clonotypes from cord blood had fewer insertions, unlike memory repertoires, which showed none. For out-of-frame alpha sequences shared by twins, low generation probability was in excess. With beta out-of-frame sequences, excess sharing by twins was weaker.

CDR1 and CDR2 from the germline V gene are SEHNR and FQNEAQ (reference sequence). Losses at the gene ends were 8 bases for V and 2 bases for J; bases not matched to a gene: 6. This CDR3 is built from 13 residues. A remark on this clonotype: Its antigen is unidentified.

The sequencing input was naive T cells sorted from blood. This receptor was taken from a man aged 18 to 29 in good health. The chain is built from TRBV7-9 and TRBJ2-7; 7 bases agree with TRBD1. The CDR3 region is CASSGTDTYEQYF. CDR3 DNA: TGTGCCAGCTCCGGGACAGATACCTACGAGCAGTACTTC. The complete variable domain, with remaining parts taken from reference TRBV7-9 and TRBJ2-7, reads DTGVSQNPRHKITKRGQNVTFRCDPISEHNRLYWYRQTLGQGPEFLTYFQNEAQLEKSRLLSDRFSAERPKGSFSTLEIQRTEQGDSAMYLCASSGTDTYEQYFGPGTRLTVT.